Following are 24 T cell receptor beta chains from one sample sequenced in a study of blood T cell repertoires in COVID-19 (dated by TCRdb to 2019 to 2021). Library method: the immunoSEQ multiplex PCR assay. In its TCRdb copy, this immuneACCESS table keeps in-frame sequences only and misses some clones. Where compared with another copy, unresolved V genes explain less than half of these, and the others have no known cause. Present in this sample are around 260,000 clones, around 86% of which were seen just once. The top ten hold around 3% of the sample. Specimen: peripheral blood. The receptors derive from a woman aged 25-40 years with active or convalescent COVID-19.

This CDR3 reads CASSLRGAGGGNTQYF. In nucleotides, the CDR3 is TGTGCCAGCAGCTTACGCGGGGCGGGGGGTGGTAATACGCAGTATTTT. This chain joins TRBV7-2 and TRBJ2-3, with TRBD2 identical over 8 bases. Germline V gives CDR1 SGHTA, CDR2 FQGNSA. The length of the CDR3 is 16 residues. The J segment lost 7 bases and the V segment lost 2 bases, leaving 11 bases of the junction unmatched.

The chain couples TRBV27 to TRBJ2-7; D might be TRBD2 (6 bases). CDR1 and CDR2 (germline): MNHEY, SMNVEV (reference sequence). This CDR3 spans 15 amino acids. Trimming took 2 bases from V and 2 from J, leaving 13 bases between them. The CDR3 is CASSLNRGTAYEQYF. The DNA for the CDR3 is TGTGCCAGCAGTTTAAATCGGGGGACCGCCTACGAGCAGTACTTC.

The chain combines TRBV7-2 with TRBJ2-5; perhaps TRBD2 as D (7 bases). The V gene lost 5 bases and the J gene lost 5 bases, with 21 bases spanning the gap. The CDR3 loop spans 16 amino acids. Germline CDR1 reads SGHTA; CDR2 reads FQGNSA. The DNA of the CDR3 is TGTGCCAGCAGCCTGGCGTGGGGGGGCACCTCGGAGACCCAGTACTTC. It translates to CASSLAWGGTSETQYF. Full variable domain (outside the CDR3, taken from reference TRBV7-2 and TRBJ2-5): GAGVSQSPSNKVTEKGKDVELRCDPISGHTALYWYRQSLGQGLEFLIYFQGNSAPDKSGLPSDRFSAERTGGSVSTLTIQRTQQEDSAVYLCASSLAWGGTSETQYFGPGTRLLVL.

CDR3 nucleotides: TGTGCCAGCAGCTCGACAGGGGAGACTGAAGCTTTCTTT. Protein product: CASSSTGETEAFF. The chain combines TRBV28 with TRBJ1-1; 8 bases line up with TRBD1. Germline V CDR1 and CDR2: MDHEN, SYDVKM. The CDR3 length is 13 residues. The V and J ends lost 6 bases and 5 bases, in that order; junction bases with no gene match: 5. The full variable domain, in which reference TRBV28 and TRBJ1-1 provide the parts outside the CDR3, is DVKVTQSSRYLVKRTGEKVFLECVQDMDHENMFWYRQDPGLGLRLIYFSYDVKMKEKGDIPEGYSVSREKKERFSLILESASTNQTSMYLCASSSTGETEAFFGQGTRLTVV.

The V gene is TRBV5-5, the J gene TRBJ2-7; 8 bases line up with TRBD1. In germline, CDR1 is SGHKS, CDR2 YYEKEE (reference sequence). V dropped 4 bases and J dropped 2; count of bases not matched to a gene: 5. The CDR3 has 14 residues. CDR3 residues: CASSPVTGAYEQYF. The CDR3 region has the DNA TGTGCCAGCAGCCCTGTGACAGGGGCCTACGAGCAGTACTTC.

The gene calls are TRBV18 and TRBJ1-3; D is undetermined. V lost 1 base, J lost 0 bases, and 13 bases lay in between. The length of the CDR3 is 17 residues. The germline CDR1 and CDR2 sequences are KGHSH and LQKENI. CDR3 protein: CASSPLGGPNSGNTIYF. CDR3 bases: TGTGCCAGCTCACCACTCGGAGGTCCAAACTCTGGAAACACCATATATTTT.

The gene calls are TRBV6-5 and TRBJ1-1; the D gene is possibly TRBD1 (6 bases). Germline V gene sequence: CDR1 MNHEY, CDR2 SVGAGI. The CDR3 covers 15 residues. V was pared by 0 bases and J by 0 bases, with 8 bases between. The CDR3 sequence: CASSYSGHLNTEAFF. CDR3 bases: TGTGCCAGCAGTTACTCGGGACATCTGAACACTGAAGCTTTCTTT.

The chain couples TRBV5-1 to TRBJ2-7; 7 bases agree with TRBD2. The CDR3 has 15 amino acids. V was clipped by 0 bases and J by 5 bases; unmatched bases: 8. The germline CDR1 and CDR2 sequences are SGHRS and YFSETQ. CDR3 region: CASSLEVREGNEQYF. The CDR3 DNA follows: TGCGCCAGCAGCTTGGAAGTCAGGGAGGGGAACGAGCAGTACTTC.

The rearrangement joins TRBV6-6 to TRBJ2-5; 8 bases match TRBD2. The CDR3 extends over 13 amino acids. V was clipped by 5 bases and J by 6 bases; unmatched bases: 5. The V gene's germline CDR1 is MNHNY and CDR2 SVGAGI (reference sequence). The chain's CDR3 is CASSPGTRKTQYF. The CDR3 DNA reads as TGTGCCAGCAGTCCCGGGACTAGGAAGACCCAGTACTTC.

The chain employs TRBV19 and TRBJ1-5; 10 nucleotides agree with TRBD1. The V gene end was trimmed by 7 bases and the J gene end by 8 bases; junction bases not matched to a gene: 11. Germline V gene sequence: CDR1 LNHDA, CDR2 SQIVND (reference sequence). The CDR3 sequence is 15 residues long. CDR3: CASNQPGQGLEPQHF. The CDR3 bases are TGTGCCAGTAATCAACCGGGACAGGGGTTGGAGCCCCAGCATTTT.

This sequence joins TRBV21-1 and TRBJ2-3; the listed D gene, TRBD2, was not tested against the DNA. TRBV21-1 is a recognized pseudogene. This CDR3 contains 19 residues. The CDR3 sequence: CASSKSKGGSGYLTDTQYF. The CDR3 nucleotides are TGTGCCAGCAGCAAATCGAAAGGAGGCTCGGGATACCTCACAGATACGCAGTATTTT.

The chain links TRBV28 to TRBJ1-1; D is perhaps TRBD1 (6 bases). This CDR3 region has 13 residues. In germline, CDR1 is MDHEN, CDR2 SYDVKM. Between the trimmed V and J ends, which lost 7 bases and 6 bases, there was a span of 15 bases. Here the CDR3 reads CASTSPEGAEAFF. CDR3 coding DNA: TGTGCCAGCACTTCCCCCGAGGGGGCTGAAGCTTTCTTT.

The CDR3 DNA sequence: TGTGCCAGTGGGGAAACCGCGGGGTCCTCCTACGAGCAGTACTTC. The encoded protein is CASGETAGSSYEQYF. The J gene is TRBJ2-7, the V gene TRBV28; TRBD2 might be the D (6 bases). Germline values: CDR1 MDHEN, CDR2 SYDVKM. This CDR3 comprises 15 residues. V gave up 9 bases and J gave up 0 bases, with 18 bases separating them.

This clone was recorded only once. V is TRBV19 and J is TRBJ1-1; D might be TRBD1 (6 bases). Germline assignment: CDR1 LNHDA and CDR2 SQIVND (reference sequence). The CDR3 is made up of 14 amino acids. The V and J ends lost 9 bases and 6 bases respectively, with 20 bases between them. DNA for the CDR3: TGTGCCAGCCAGCACCACAGGGAGGGCGCTGAAGCTTTCTTT. Its protein is CASQHHREGAEAFF. Variable domain in full (rest from reference TRBV19 and TRBJ1-1): DGGITQSPKYLFRKEGQNVTLSCEQNLNHDAMYWYRQDPGQGLRLIYYSQIVNDFQKGDIAEGYSVSREKKESFPLTVTSAQKNPTAFYLCASQHHREGAEAFFGQGTRLTVV.

The chain links TRBV5-4 to TRBJ2-7; 9 bases agree with TRBD1. Germline assignment: CDR1 SGHNT and CDR2 YYREEE (reference sequence). The CDR3 extends over 15 amino acids. V shed 3 bases and J 3 bases; nucleotides not matched to a gene: 7. CDR3 amino acids: CASSSPTGGIYEQYF. The DNA for the CDR3 is TGTGCCAGCAGCTCGCCGACAGGGGGAATCTACGAGCAGTACTTC.

The J gene is TRBJ1-5, the V gene TRBV6-4; D unclear. Trimming pared 9 bases from V and 4 bases from J, leaving 13 bases between. From germline, CDR1 is MRHNA and CDR2 SNTAGT. This CDR3 is built from 13 residues. The CDR3 sequence: CARIRQVNQPQHF. In DNA form, the CDR3 reads TGTGCCAGGATTCGGCAGGTTAATCAGCCCCAGCATTTT.

V is TRBV28 and J is TRBJ2-7; the D gene is possibly TRBD1 (6 bases). Germline V CDR1 and CDR2: MDHEN, SYDVKM. The CDR3 has 14 residues. Trimming left V 5 bases short and J 3 bases short, with 14 bases between. The CDR3 region has the DNA TGTGCCAGCAGTGCTCAGGGGCCGGGCTACGAGCAGTACTTC. Its protein is CASSAQGPGYEQYF.

To note about this clone: An end of the junction does not agree with germline; a read error may underlie this. The chain couples TRBV30 to TRBJ1-4; 8 bases are shared with TRBD1. This CDR3 is built from 18 residues. CDR1 GTSNPN and CDR2 SVGIG come from the germline V gene (reference sequence). CDR3 sequence: CAWTPPGQALGGTIPNCF. The CDR3 DNA reads as TGTGCCTGGACCCCTCCGGGACAGGCTTTGGGGGGAACCATTCCAAATTGTTTT.

The rearrangement links TRBV7-9 to TRBJ2-2, with a weak D call TRBD2 (5 bases). The CDR3 is made up of 14 amino acids. V lost 1 base and J lost 4, with 7 bases in between. Germline V gene sequence: CDR1 SEHNR, CDR2 FQNEAQ (reference sequence). Written as DNA, the CDR3 is TGTGCCAGCAGCTTAGGGGAGATCACCGGGGAGCTGTTTTTT. Protein: CASSLGEITGELFF.

This chain links TRBV6-6 with TRBJ1-1; 10 bases agree with TRBD1. From germline, CDR1 is MNHNY and CDR2 SVGAGI (reference sequence). V shed 7 bases and J 1 base; nucleotides not matched to a gene: 3. The CDR3 runs to 14 residues. CDR3 DNA: TGTGCCAGCACCGGGACAGGGGAGAACACTGAAGCTTTCTTT. This translates into CASTGTGENTEAFF.

This clone was observed a single time. The rearrangement joins TRBV4-1 to TRBJ2-5, with 15 bases aligning to TRBD2. The length of the CDR3 is 18 residues. The V gene's germline CDR1 is MGHRA and CDR2 YSYEKL. The ends lost 1 base at V and 4 bases at J; junction bases unmatched: 7. The CDR3 spells CASSQGGLAGGERETQYF. Written as DNA, the CDR3 is TGCGCCAGCAGCCAAGGGGGACTAGCGGGGGGCGAACGAGAGACCCAGTACTTC.

This chain connects TRBV4-3 to TRBJ2-7, with D perhaps TRBD2 (5 bases). The CDR3 consists of 17 residues. Germline loops: CDR1 LGHNA, CDR2 YSLEER. V lost 0 bases, J lost 0 bases, and 15 bases lay in between. The CDR3 bases are TGCGCCAGCAGCCAAGATCTAACGGCGGCGGGCTCCTACGAGCAGTACTTC. Its protein product is CASSQDLTAAGSYEQYF.

The rearrangement uses TRBV5-6 and TRBJ1-4; 9 bases map to TRBD1. The germline CDR1 and CDR2 sequences are SGHDT and YYEEEE. V lost 4 bases, J lost 7 bases, and 5 bases stayed unmatched. The length of the CDR3 is 14 residues. The CDR3 coding sequence is TGTGCCAGCAGCCCGCAGGACAGGGGTGAAAAACTGTTTTTT. As protein: CASSPQDRGEKLFF.

V usage is TRBV6-1 and J usage is TRBJ1-2; D is perhaps TRBD1 (5 bases). The germline CDR1 and CDR2 sequences are MNHNS and SASEGT. This CDR3 has 15 residues. Trimming shortened V by 1 base and J by 4 bases, and 13 bases separated the two germline ends. The CDR3 bases are TGTGCCAGCAGTGAAGTAAAGGACAAGATCTATGGCTACACCTTC. Amino acid sequence: CASSEVKDKIYGYTF.